This T cell receptor (beta chain) was sequenced for a study of blood T cell repertoires in COVID-19 (dated by TCRdb to the early 2020s). In terms of the full investigation: Collaborator samples came from the United States, Italy and Spain and covered acute and convalescent phases of COVID-19. Subjects who had been exposed to COVID-19, were actively infected with it, or had recovered from it provided the deeply sampled blood TCRbeta repertoires that made up the dataset. The sample metadata nearly always contained a de-identified subject ID, COVID-19 status, age in years and sex. The prospective study material was composed of cDNA or gDNA derived from T cells, B-cell-depleted T cells, or PBMCs. Samples came from the ongoing ImmuneRACE study (first 160 participants) plus 1,254 subjects from 6 global collaborators. Where available, HLA class I and class II types were taken from metadata supplied by the sample provider and were not determined by assay-based typing. The repertoires were made available in a free public database intended to serve as a resource for research on the immune response to SARS-CoV-2.

TCRbeta CDR3 regions were amplified from genomic DNA using the immunoSEQ Assay, a bias-controlled multiplex PCR. As for how the authors treated the data: Within the assay, amplification of reference gene primers was used to estimate how many nucleated cells each sample contained. To quantify the absolute abundance of each unique TCRbeta CDR3 rearrangement, sequence reads were collapsed and filtered. For each sample, productive Simpson clonality was calculated as the square root of Simpson's diversity index across productive rearrangements. This immuneACCESS table, as held by TCRdb, lists in-frame sequences with V and J called but not all clones. Of the missing ones, under half trace to an unresolved V gene in checked studies; the others have no known cause. The V and J calls and clone size come from that table; D and trimming were worked out from the DNA. This sample gives about 310,000 clones in total; around 87% of them show up just once. The ten top clones hold 1% of the sample.

The collaborating institutions used their own protocols to collect whole blood in K2EDTA tubes. Collaborator samples were shipped for TCRbeta analysis as frozen whole blood, isolated PBMCs, or DNA extracted from either sample type. Study-wide findings and limitations: The quantity of clinical and demographic metadata differed by source and by participant and was supplied without curation.

The V end loses 5 bases and the J end loses 8 bases, and a stretch of 18 bases separates them. The CDR3 runs 15 amino acids, cysteine and phenylalanine included. The retained sequence is limited to the CDR3, 45 bases, with the frame set at the first base. CDR1 LNHDA and CDR2 SQIVND are derived from the germline V gene (reference sequence). In regard to this clone: Its antigen target is currently unknown. Base qualities are not at hand, and no much larger clone is one base apart.

Here the chain combines TRBV19 and TRBJ1-4; a tentative D match to TRBD1 spans 5 bases. This TCR derives from a man aged 45-65 years with active or convalescent COVID-19. The specimen sequenced was peripheral blood. The CDR3 in this case is CASSPRGGEGEKLFF. The nucleotide sequence reads TGTGCCAGTAGTCCCCGTGGAGGGGAGGGCGAAAAACTGTTTTTT.